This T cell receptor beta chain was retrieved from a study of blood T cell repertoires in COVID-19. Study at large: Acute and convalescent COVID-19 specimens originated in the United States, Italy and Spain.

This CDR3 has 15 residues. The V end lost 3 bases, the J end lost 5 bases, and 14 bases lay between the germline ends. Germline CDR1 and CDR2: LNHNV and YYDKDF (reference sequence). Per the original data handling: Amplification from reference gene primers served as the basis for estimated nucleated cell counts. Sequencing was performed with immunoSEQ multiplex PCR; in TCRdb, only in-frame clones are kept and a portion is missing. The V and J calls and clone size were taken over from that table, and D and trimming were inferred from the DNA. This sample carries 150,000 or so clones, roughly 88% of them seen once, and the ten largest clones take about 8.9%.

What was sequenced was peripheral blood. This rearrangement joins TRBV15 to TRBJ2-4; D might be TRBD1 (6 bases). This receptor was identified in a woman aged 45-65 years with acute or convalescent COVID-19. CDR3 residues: CATSRNPAGENIQYF. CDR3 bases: TGTGCCACCAGCAGGAACCCGGCAGGGGAAAACATTCAGTACTTC.